The clone carrying this T cell receptor beta chain has ten or more counts. Its target is unknown. iRepertoire HTBI primers and Arm-PCR of CDR3 regions built TCR beta libraries. TCRdb re-called the multiplex PCR reads with MiXCR, one entry per CDR3 protein. The repertoire has hundreds of thousands of distinct CDR3 sequences, 15% to 20% of them found once; the top ten carry around 30%. The record originates from a study of regulatory T cells in long-lasting Graves disease. Study-wide points: Samples came from peripheral blood alone, without thyroid tissue.

The time point: persistent/refractory GD, antithyroid drugs over 5 years with positive TRAb. RNA extracted from PBMCs served as the sequencing template. Staff took around 9 milliliters of peripheral blood and put it into EDTA tubes. The sequencing here drew on peripheral blood mononuclear cells (PBMCs), taken when the disease was refractory, from a patient treated with antithyroid drugs. The receptor comes from a female donor with Graves disease.

The CDR3 is CASSEARGLSGANVLTF. Here the CDR3 DNA reads TGTGCCAGCAGTGAAGCGCGGGGTTTGTCTGGGGCCAACGTCCTGACTTTC. The V call is TRBV6-1, the J call TRBJ2-6, with a possible D match to TRBD2 (6 bases). This CDR3 contains 17 residues. V was cut by 0 bases and J by 1 base, with 10 bases left in between. Per the germline V gene, CDR1 is MNHNS and CDR2 is SASEGT.